These 28 T cell receptor beta chains were sequenced from one sample in a study of blood T cell repertoires in COVID-19. The table came from immunoSEQ multiplex PCR; TCRdb's copy has only in-frame clones and leaves some out. The table lists around 99,000 clones, roughly 84% of them singletons, with approximately 4.1% in the top ten. The source material was peripheral blood. Receptor source: a human donor in a cohort sampled during active COVID-19.

The rearrangement joins TRBV5-1 to TRBJ2-2; 7 nucleotides agree with TRBD1. In germline, CDR1 is SGHRS, CDR2 YFSETQ. Trimming at V came to 4 bases and at J to 6 bases, leaving 9 bases not matched to a gene. The CDR3 spans 15 residues. CDR3 region: CASSIRPDRSGELFF. Written as DNA, the CDR3 is TGCGCCAGCAGCATACGACCGGACAGGTCCGGGGAGCTGTTTTTT.

This chain connects TRBV6-2 or TRBV6-3 to TRBJ1-1; 7 nucleotides line up with TRBD1. Unmatched junction bases numbered 5, after V lost 0 bases and J lost 10 bases. CDR3 length: 13 residues. Germline CDR1 and CDR2: MNHEY and SVGEGT. The CDR3 protein is CASSYSTGLGAFF. For the CDR3, the DNA is TGTGCCAGCAGTTACTCGACAGGGTTAGGAGCTTTCTTT.

The gene calls are TRBV24-1 and TRBJ2-3; 8 bases align to TRBD2. J was trimmed by 0 bases and V by 0 bases; bases with no gene match: 4. Germline CDR1 reads KGHDR; CDR2 reads SFDVKD. The length of the CDR3 is 17 residues. The CDR3 is CATSDLHPSGSTDTQYF. The CDR3 nucleotides are TGTGCCACCAGTGATTTGCATCCTAGCGGGAGCACAGATACGCAGTATTTT.

This clone has only one observation. The V call is TRBV18, the J call TRBJ2-5, with TRBD2 matching 9 bases. From germline, CDR1 is KGHSH and CDR2 LQKENI. The CDR3 has 15 residues. Unmatched junction bases numbered 3, after V lost 2 bases and J lost 2 bases. CDR3 bases: TGTGCCAGCTCACCAATAGCGGGAGAGCAAGAGACCCAGTACTTC. Its translation is CASSPIAGEQETQYF.

The chain uses TRBV24-1 and TRBJ2-1; no definite D call. V was shortened by 7 bases and J by 0 bases, with 12 bases between the two germline ends. Germline V CDR1 and CDR2: KGHDR, SFDVKD. The CDR3 runs to 15 residues. The CDR3 loop is CATSDAGFSYNEQFF. CDR3 bases: TGTGCCACCAGCGATGCTGGCTTCTCCTACAATGAGCAGTTCTTC.

In its sample, this clone was seen a few times. V is TRBV5-5 and J is TRBJ2-1, with TRBD2 matching over 8 bases. J was trimmed by 6 bases and V by 0 bases; bases with no gene match: 8. CDR3 size: 16 residues. Germline CDR1 and CDR2: SGHKS and YYEKEE (reference sequence). The CDR3 sequence is CASSLAGGLASNEQFF. CDR3 in DNA: TGTGCCAGCAGCTTGGCCGGCGGACTAGCCAGCAATGAGCAGTTCTTC. Full variable domain (outside the CDR3, taken from reference TRBV5-5 and TRBJ2-1): DAGVTQSPTHLIKTRGQQVTLRCSPISGHKSVSWYQQVLGQGPQFIFQYYEKEERGRGNFPDRFSARQFPNYSSELNVNALLLGDSALYLCASSLAGGLASNEQFFGPGTRLTVL.

This clone was seen once. This sequence joins TRBV7-6 and TRBJ2-1, with 11 bases matching TRBD2. This CDR3 has 17 amino acids. Germline CDR1 reads SGHVS; CDR2 reads FNYEAQ. V lost 5 bases and J lost 2; bases outside the gene matches: 8. The CDR3 loop is CASSPLTSGITYNEQFF. The CDR3 DNA sequence: TGTGCCAGCAGCCCTTTGACTAGCGGGATTACCTACAATGAGCAGTTCTTC.

The J gene is TRBJ2-1, the V gene TRBV7-3; TRBD2 matches 7 bases. The CDR3 spans 12 residues. Germline V gene data show CDR1 as SGHTA and CDR2 as FQGTGA. Trimming took 5 bases from V and 12 from J; bases not matched to a gene: 7. The CDR3 sequence: CASSLLASGQFF. The CDR3, as DNA: TGTGCCAGCAGCCTACTAGCGTCCGGGCAGTTCTTC.

The gene calls are TRBV18 and TRBJ2-7; tentative D call: TRBD2 (5 bases). CDR1 KGHSH and CDR2 LQKENI come from the germline V gene. This CDR3 is 17 amino acids long. V was trimmed by 6 bases and J by 0 bases, leaving 21 bases between them. CDR3 sequence reads: CASSPTRAGISSYEQYV. Here the CDR3 DNA reads TGTGCCAGCTCCCCAACCCGGGCGGGCATAAGCTCCTACGAGCAGTACGTC.

The chain uses TRBV5-4 and TRBJ2-1; perhaps TRBD2 as D (6 bases). CDR1 is SGHNT, CDR2 YYREEE, per germline (reference sequence). V lost 0 bases and J 5 bases, leaving 12 bases between the germline ends. This CDR3 has 15 residues. The CDR3 protein is CASSLAGTGNNEQFF. The DNA of the CDR3 is TGTGCCAGCAGCTTGGCCGGGACTGGCAACAATGAGCAGTTCTTC.

The chain is built from TRBV6-5 and TRBJ2-7, with D possibly TRBD2 on 5 matching bases. Germline loops: CDR1 MNHEY, CDR2 SVGAGI. This CDR3 has 11 amino acids. As DNA, the CDR3 is TGTACGACGGGAAGCTCCTACGAGCAGTACTTC. Translated: CTTGSSYEQYF.

V gene TRBV12-3 or TRBV12-4 combines with J gene TRBJ1-5; 7 bases align to TRBD1. V trimming: 11 bases; J trimming: 5 bases; junction bases outside the gene matches: 6. The length of the CDR3 is 12 residues. CDR3 DNA sequence: TGTGCCGGTCGACAGGGCCATCAGCCCCAGCATTTT. Translated, it gives CAGRQGHQPQHF.

The V gene is TRBV30, the J gene TRBJ2-1; 8 bases agree with TRBD2. This CDR3 is built from 16 residues. The V gene end was trimmed by 0 bases and the J gene end by 0 bases; junction bases not matched to a gene: 4. Germline CDR1 GTSNPN, CDR2 SVGIG (reference sequence). CDR3 loop: CAWSVLAASSYNEQFF. DNA for the CDR3: TGTGCCTGGAGTGTACTAGCGGCTAGCTCCTACAATGAGCAGTTCTTC.

This chain joins TRBV5-3 and TRBJ1-2, with no clear D. TRBV5-3 is an ORF, and what it does is uncertain. Trimming stripped 1 base from V and 1 base from J, with 8 bases between. This CDR3 is built from 14 residues. The CDR3 coding sequence is TGTGCCAGAAGCTTGCCCCGGGTTAACTATGGCTACACCTTC. Translating gives CARSLPRVNYGYTF.

The J gene is TRBJ1-5, the V gene TRBV7-2; D may be TRBD1 (5 bases). With 5 bases removed from V and 0 bases from J, the gap between germline ends came to 11 bases. Germline V lookup: CDR1 SGHTA, CDR2 FQGNSA. The CDR3 has 15 residues. The chain's CDR3 is CASSPPGGSNQPQHF. The DNA for the CDR3 is TGTGCCAGCAGCCCCCCGGGGGGTAGCAATCAGCCCCAGCATTTT.

This chain uses TRBV20-1 with TRBJ1-1; D perhaps matches TRBD1 (5 bases). CDR1 is DFQATT, CDR2 SNEGSKA, per germline (reference sequence). V shed 3 bases and J shed 2 bases, with 10 bases lying between them. The CDR3 sequence is 13 residues long. CDR3 sequence (DNA): TGCAGTGCTAGTGGGGCAGTTAACACTGAAGCTTTCTTT. This sequence encodes CSASGAVNTEAFF.

The gene calls are TRBV19 and TRBJ1-2; 9 nucleotides match TRBD1. The trim removed 4 bases at V and 4 bases at J, leaving 10 bases unmatched. From germline, CDR1 is LNHDA and CDR2 SQIVND (reference sequence). The CDR3 is 16 residues long. The chain's CDR3 is CASSTTQGARGYGYTF. CDR3 sequence (DNA): TGTGCCAGTAGTACGACACAGGGGGCGCGCGGCTATGGCTACACCTTC.

The chain combines TRBV6-6 with TRBJ2-2, with D possibly being TRBD2 (7 bases). Trimming took off 11 bases at V and 3 bases at J, with 22 bases between the two ends. CDR3 length: 16 residues. CDR1 is MNHNY and CDR2 is SVGAGI in the germline V gene (reference sequence). The DNA of the CDR3 is TGTGCCTCAAGCAGGGGCGGGAGTATCGACACCGGGGAGCTGTTTTTT. Residues: CASSRGGSIDTGELFF.

The rearrangement uses TRBV5-8 and TRBJ2-5, with D perhaps matching TRBD2 (5 bases). CDR1 is SGHTS and CDR2 is YDEGEE in the germline V gene. Trimming removed 5 bases at V and 5 bases at J, with 19 bases between. The CDR3 covers 15 residues. The CDR3 here is CASRVVAGHGETQYF. CDR3 in DNA: TGTGCCAGCAGGGTAGTCGCGGGCCATGGGGAGACCCAGTACTTC. Full variable domain (rest looked up from reference TRBV5-8 and TRBJ2-5): EAGVTQSPTHLIKTRGQQATLRCSPISGHTSVYWYQQALGLGLQFLLWYDEGEERNRGNFPPRFSGRQFPNYSSELNVNALELEDSALYLCASRVVAGHGETQYFGPGTRLLVL.

The chain links TRBV18 to TRBJ1-2; D is possibly TRBD1 (6 bases). This CDR3 is 14 amino acids long. V was shortened by 6 bases and J by 1 base, with 12 bases between the two germline ends. CDR1 and CDR2 from the germline V gene are KGHSH and LQKENI. Here the CDR3 reads CASSRQELNYGYTF. In DNA, the CDR3 is TGTGCCAGCTCCCGACAGGAGCTTAACTATGGCTACACCTTC.

CDR3 DNA sequence: TGTGCCAGCAGCCAAGTAGTGAACGAGCAGTACTTC. Protein product: CASSQVVNEQYF. The chain couples TRBV3-1 (or the pseudogene TRBV3-2) to TRBJ2-7; D gene unclear. The CDR3 is 12 amino acids. Germline V lookup: CDR1 LGHDT, CDR2 YNNKEL (reference sequence). V was pared by 1 base and J by 5 bases, with 6 bases between.

The V and J genes are TRBV5-4 and TRBJ2-5, with 13 bases identical to TRBD2. V gave up 4 bases and J gave up 6 bases; unmatched junction bases: 9. The germline V gene has CDR1 SGHNT and CDR2 YYREEE (reference sequence). This CDR3 has 16 residues. Here the CDR3 DNA reads TGTGCCAGCAGCAGCGGACTAGCGGGAGAGAGGCAGACCCAGTACTTC. It yields the protein CASSSGLAGERQTQYF. Variable domain in full (rest from reference TRBV5-4 and TRBJ2-5): ETGVTQSPTHLIKTRGQQVTLRCSSQSGHNTVSWYQQALGQGPQFIFQYYREEENGRGNFPPRFSGLQFPNYSSELNVNALELDDSALYLCASSSGLAGERQTQYFGPGTRLLVL.

Of note for this clone: Other DNA sequences in the sample encode the same CDR3. The chain couples TRBV7-9 to TRBJ2-7, with 8 bases that match TRBD1. CDR1 is SEHNR, CDR2 FQNEAQ, per germline (reference sequence). This CDR3 has 12 residues. V was pared by 4 bases and J by 5 bases, with 1 base of the junction left unmatched. CDR3 residues: CASSSQGDEQYV. The CDR3 region has the DNA TGTGCCAGCAGCTCACAGGGGGACGAGCAGTACGTC.

This chain joins TRBV5-1 and TRBJ2-2, with D tentatively TRBD1 (5 bases). The ends were cut back, 1 base at V and 1 base at J, with 8 bases in the middle. Looked up from germline, CDR1 is SGHRS and CDR2 is YFSETQ. CDR3 size: 15 residues. In DNA form, the CDR3 reads TGCGCCAGCAGCTTGAGACAGCTGAACACCGGGGAGCTGTTTTTT. Its protein product is CASSLRQLNTGELFF.

J is TRBJ2-2 and V is TRBV5-8, with D possibly matching TRBD1 (5 bases). V shed 3 bases and J shed 1 base, with 13 bases lying between them. Germline V gene data show CDR1 as SGHTS and CDR2 as YDEGEE. CDR3 size: 16 residues. The DNA for the CDR3 is TGTGCCAGCAGCTCCTTGCCCGGACAGAACACCGGGGAGCTGTTTTTT. It specifies CASSSLPGQNTGELFF.

A single count supports this clone. The chain has TRBV11-2 and TRBJ1-4, with 10 bases aligning to TRBD1. V shed 4 bases, J shed 8 bases, and the junction held 10 bases outside the gene matches. The CDR3 has 16 amino acids. Per germline, CDR1 SGHAT and CDR2 FQNNGV. CDR3 nucleotide sequence: TGTGCCAGCAGCTCCCCCGGGACAGGGGTATTGGAAAAACTGTTTTTT. This gives the protein CASSSPGTGVLEKLFF.

This chain connects TRBV25-1 to TRBJ2-1, with unresolved D. CDR3 length: 11 amino acids. The germline gives CDR1 MGHDK, CDR2 SYGVNS. V dropped 11 bases and J dropped 9 bases, with 14 bases sitting between them. This CDR3 reads CASMNLAEQFF. The CDR3, as DNA: TGTGCCTCCATGAATCTGGCTGAGCAGTTCTTC. Variable domain in full (rest from reference TRBV25-1 and TRBJ2-1): EADIYQTPRYLVIGTGKKITLECSQTMGHDKMYWYQQDPGMELHLIHYSYGVNSTEKGDLSSESTVSRIRTEHFPLTLESARPSHTSQYLCASMNLAEQFFGPGTRLTVL.

This chain connects TRBV7-6 to TRBJ2-2; 9 positions match TRBD2. CDR3 length: 15 residues. Germline V lookup: CDR1 SGHVS, CDR2 FNYEAQ. The V segment lost 5 bases and the J segment 6 bases; nucleotides outside the gene matches: 7. CDR3 bases: TGTGCCAGCAGCCCTCTGGGACTAGCAGCCGGGGAGCTGTTTTTT. Amino acids: CASSPLGLAAGELFF.